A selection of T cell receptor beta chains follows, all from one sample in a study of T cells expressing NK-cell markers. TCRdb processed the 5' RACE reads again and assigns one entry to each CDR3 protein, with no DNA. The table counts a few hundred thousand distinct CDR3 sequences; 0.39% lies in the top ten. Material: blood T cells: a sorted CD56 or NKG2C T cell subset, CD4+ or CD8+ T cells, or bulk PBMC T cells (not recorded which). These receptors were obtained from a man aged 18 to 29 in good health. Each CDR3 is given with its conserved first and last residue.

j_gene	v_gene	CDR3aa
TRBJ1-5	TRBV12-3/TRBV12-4	CASSLSMTASSGQPQHF
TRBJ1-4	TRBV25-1	CASSVRGEKLFF
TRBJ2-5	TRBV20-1	CSARDLDRVGETQYF
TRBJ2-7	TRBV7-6	CASSLAVNYEQYF
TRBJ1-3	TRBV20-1	CSAAAGGLRAGNTIYF
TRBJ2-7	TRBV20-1	CSAARVSYEQYF
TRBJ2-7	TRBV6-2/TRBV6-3	CASSYPTTGTYEQYF
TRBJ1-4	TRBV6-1	CASSAGSTTNEKLFF
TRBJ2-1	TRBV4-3	CASAGGLAGVNEQFF
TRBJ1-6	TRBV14	CASSQYRNSPLHF
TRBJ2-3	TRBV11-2	CASSLLGVPTQYF
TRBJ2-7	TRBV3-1	CASSRGQGSHEQYF
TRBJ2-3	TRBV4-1	CASSQDAPLAGALTDTQYF
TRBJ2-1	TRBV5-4	CASSQSGSSYNEQFF
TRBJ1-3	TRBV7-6	CASSGEVGNTIYF
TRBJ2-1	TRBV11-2	CASSRTSLAGDPRSSYNEQFF
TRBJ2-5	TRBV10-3	CATKGYGQETQYF
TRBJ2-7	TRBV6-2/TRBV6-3	CASSYSPWEQYF
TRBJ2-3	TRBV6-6	CASTGGTDTQYF
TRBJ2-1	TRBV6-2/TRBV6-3	CASRPPGTSASSYNEQFF
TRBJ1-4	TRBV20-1	CSARDLWRSNEKLFF
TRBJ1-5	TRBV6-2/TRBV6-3	CASKERQGDNQPQHF
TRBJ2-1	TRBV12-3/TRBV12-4	CASSVSGAYNEQFF
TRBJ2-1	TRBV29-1	CSVVSVWDNEQFF
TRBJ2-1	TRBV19	CASSPKPRYNEQFF
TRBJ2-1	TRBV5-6	CASSFLAAYNEQFF
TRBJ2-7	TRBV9	CASSVEGGGEQYF
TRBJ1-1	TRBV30	CAWSPTGAKPRAFF
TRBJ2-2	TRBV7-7	CASGTADTGELFF
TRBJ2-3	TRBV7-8	CASSAAADTQYF
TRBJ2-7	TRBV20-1	CSAPGLAGENSYEQYF
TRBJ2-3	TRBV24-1	CATSDPSGTRTDTQYF
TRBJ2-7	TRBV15	CATSLDRFYEQYF
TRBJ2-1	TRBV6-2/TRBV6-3	CASSPAPLLAGQLSYNEQFF
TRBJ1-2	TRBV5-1	CASSLQGADYGYTF
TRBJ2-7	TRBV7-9	CASTDLDEQYF
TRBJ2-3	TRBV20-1	CSARGTSGRVGGTDTQYF
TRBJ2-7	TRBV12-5	CASGLSEGRTFYEQYF
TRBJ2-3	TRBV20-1	CSAPITGGLTDTQYF
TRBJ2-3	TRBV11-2	CASSQGRTSGFLANTQYF